The sequence of this T cell receptor (beta chain) was determined in a study of siplizumab effects on memory and regulatory T cells. Study findings and constraints: Siplizumab produced a significant drop in alloreactive sequences attributable to unstimulated CD4+ memory cells. The mean Treg-derived percentage of mappable alloreactive CD4+ clones was about 70% with siplizumab compared with less than 35% in controls.

The method was immunoSEQ multiplex PCR; TCRdb's version includes in-frame clones alone and lacks a portion of them. The sample lists 94,000 or so clones, about 96% occurring once. Notes on this clone: Its antigen is currently unknown.

V shed 3 bases and J 5 bases; nucleotides not matched to a gene: 14. This CDR3 is 16 amino acids long. CDR1 GTSNPN and CDR2 SVGIG come from the germline V gene (reference sequence). The sequence came from a human donor in good health. Specimen: naive CD4+ T cells sorted from blood. The chain carries TRBV30 and TRBJ1-1; the match to TRBD1 covers 8 bases. DNA of the CDR3: TGTGCCTGGAGACGACAGGGGTTATTGGGTTGGACTGAAGCTTTCTTT. This codes for CAWRRQGLLGWTEAFF. The whole variable domain, filled in from reference TRBV30 and TRBJ1-1, reads SQTIHQWPATLVQPVGSPLSLECTVEGTSNPNLYWYRQAAGRGLQLLFYSVGIGQISSEVPQNLSASRPQDRQFILSSKKLLLSDSGFYLCAWRRQGLLGWTEAFFGQGTRLTVV.